These 19 T cell receptor beta chains were sequenced from one sample in a study of blood T cell repertoires in COVID-19. Sequenced by immunoSEQ multiplex PCR; TCRdb stores in-frame clones only, minus some. This sample has roughly 130,000 clones, with 65% to 85% found just once. Sequencing was done on a sample of peripheral blood. The receptors were gathered from a man aged 70 or older with acute or convalescent COVID-19.

The chain employs TRBV9 and TRBJ2-5, with TRBD2 as a possible D gene (6 bases). V gave up 0 bases and J gave up 3 bases, with 12 bases separating them. Germline values: CDR1 SGDLS, CDR2 YYNGEE. This CDR3 comprises 15 residues. CDR3: CASSVDWPGEETQYF. CDR3 in DNA: TGTGCCAGCAGCGTAGATTGGCCGGGGGAAGAGACCCAGTACTTC.

V gene TRBV15 combines with J gene TRBJ1-4; TRBD1 aligns across 9 bases. The junction had 8 bases not matched to a gene; V was cut back by 0 bases and J by 12 bases. The CDR3 has 15 amino acids. The germline CDR1 and CDR2 sequences are LNHNV and YYDKDF (reference sequence). Here the CDR3 reads CATSRDSGTGRQLFF. Here the CDR3 DNA reads TGTGCCACCAGCAGAGATTCCGGGACAGGGAGGCAACTGTTTTTT.

The CDR3, as DNA: TGTGCCAGCAGCCAAGTAACTAGCGGCGGGGAGCTGTTTTTT. This translates into CASSQVTSGGELFF. The chain employs TRBV3-1 (or the pseudogene TRBV3-2) and TRBJ2-2; 8 bases match TRBD2. This CDR3 is 14 amino acids long. The germline V gene has CDR1 LGHDT and CDR2 YNNKEL (reference sequence). Trimming took 1 base from V and 7 from J; bases not matched to a gene: 2.

Remarks on this clone: An end of the junction differs from the germline gene, which may be a read error. The DNA of the CDR3 is TGCGCCAGCACCCAATCCTCCGGCGGGGAGCTGTTTTTT. Encoded protein: CASTQSSGGELFF. This sequence joins TRBV4-1 and TRBJ2-2; D is unclear. The CDR3 consists of 13 residues. CDR1 is MGHRA, CDR2 YSYEKL, per germline.

In its sample, this clone was seen once. This chain uses TRBV19 with TRBJ2-7; 9 nucleotides line up with TRBD2. This CDR3 has 15 residues. CDR1 and CDR2 from the germline V gene are LNHDA and SQIVND (reference sequence). The junction had 7 bases not matched to a gene; V was cut back by 4 bases and J by 3 bases. The CDR3 loop reads CASSSLAGPLYEQYF. The CDR3 DNA reads as TGTGCCAGTAGTAGCCTAGCGGGGCCACTCTACGAGCAGTACTTC.

The V call is TRBV11-3, the J call TRBJ2-7; 10 nucleotides align to TRBD1. This CDR3 contains 14 residues. Unmatched junction bases numbered 3, after V lost 5 bases and J lost 2 bases. CDR1 and CDR2 (germline): SGHNT, YENEEA. This chain's CDR3 is CASSPGQGAYEQYF. CDR3 DNA: TGTGCCAGCAGCCCCGGACAGGGGGCCTACGAGCAGTACTTC. The full variable domain, rest sourced from reference TRBV11-3 and TRBJ2-7, is EAGVVQSPRYKIIEKKQPVAFWCNPISGHNTLYWYLQNLGQGPELLIRYENEEAVDDSQLPKDRFSAERLKGVDSTLKIQPAELGDSAVYLCASSPGQGAYEQYFGPGTRLTVT.

V and J are TRBV5-4 and TRBJ2-5, with TRBD2 matching 7 bases. Germline values: CDR1 SGHNT, CDR2 YYREEE (reference sequence). This CDR3 has 13 residues. J lost 3 bases, V lost 6 bases, and 5 bases had no gene match. The CDR3 DNA sequence: TGTGCCAGCACCGGGAGGACCAAAGAGACCCAGTACTTC. This translates into CASTGRTKETQYF.

This clone was detected once. The CDR3 DNA is TGTGCCAGCAGCGCGGCTGGAGGAGGGCTTAAATCTCAGCCCCAGCATTTT. Protein sequence: CASSAAGGGLKSQPQHF. The chain is built from TRBV5-7 and TRBJ1-5; D remains ambiguous. TRBV5-7 is recorded as an ORF, its role being uncertain. The CDR3 is 17 residues long. The V end lost 4 bases, the J end lost 6 bases, and 23 bases lay between the germline ends.

The J gene is TRBJ2-7, the V gene TRBV3-1 (or the pseudogene TRBV3-2); D perhaps matches TRBD2 (6 bases). The germline V and J ends were trimmed by 1 base and 4 bases, with 14 bases remaining between them. The CDR3 runs to 15 residues. Per germline, CDR1 LGHDT and CDR2 YNNKEL (reference sequence). DNA of the CDR3: TGTGCCAGCAGCCAAGGAACAAGCCGGGGGTACGAGCAGTACTTC. Translation: CASSQGTSRGYEQYF.

J is TRBJ2-5 and V is TRBV3-1 (or the pseudogene TRBV3-2); 10 positions agree with TRBD2. This CDR3 spans 16 amino acids. Per germline, CDR1 LGHDT and CDR2 YNNKEL (reference sequence). Trimming removed 4 bases from V and 3 bases from J; junction bases left unmatched: 8. Written as DNA, the CDR3 is TGTGCCAGCAGCCCTCTAGCGGGGGCCCGGAAAGAGACCCAGTACTTC. The encoded protein is CASSPLAGARKETQYF.

This rearrangement joins TRBV9 to TRBJ2-1; 10 bases fit TRBD2. V gave up 0 bases and J gave up 4 bases; unmatched junction bases: 10. This CDR3 region has 18 residues. Germline-derived CDR1 and CDR2 are SGDLS and YYNGEE. CDR3 in amino acids: CASSVEPPASGGYNEQFF. CDR3 nucleotide sequence: TGTGCCAGCAGCGTAGAGCCCCCGGCTAGCGGGGGTTACAATGAGCAGTTCTTC. The full variable domain, completed using reference TRBV9 and TRBJ2-1, is DSGVTQTPKHLITATGQRVTLRCSPRSGDLSVYWYQQSLDQGLQFLIQYYNGEERAKGNILERFSAQQFPDLHSELNLSSLELGDSALYFCASSVEPPASGGYNEQFFGPGTRLTVL.

V usage is TRBV18 and J usage is TRBJ1-3, with TRBD1 matching over 7 bases. Looked up from germline, CDR1 is KGHSH and CDR2 is LQKENI. This CDR3 has 15 amino acids. Trimming at V came to 6 bases and at J to 3 bases, leaving 8 bases not matched to a gene. As DNA, the CDR3 is TGTGCCAGCTCGGAGCTCAGGGGGGATGGAAACACCATATATTTT. It is translated as CASSELRGDGNTIYF.

This sequence joins TRBV7-2 and TRBJ1-1; TRBD1 matches 9 bases. V was clipped by 3 bases and J by 5 bases; unmatched bases: 4. This CDR3 contains 14 residues. CDR1 SGHTA and CDR2 FQGNSA come from the germline V gene. In nucleotides, the CDR3 is TGTGCCAGCAGCTTGGACAGGGGAGGAACTGAAGCTTTCTTT. It is translated as CASSLDRGGTEAFF.

As DNA, the CDR3 is TGTGCCAGCTATGGACAGGGAAAGGTCCCCTATGGCTACACCTTC. Translated: CASYGQGKVPYGYTF. The chain carries TRBV27 and TRBJ1-2, with TRBD1 matching over 8 bases. The V gene's germline CDR1 is MNHEY and CDR2 SMNVEV (reference sequence). The J segment lost 4 bases and the V segment lost 8 bases, leaving 12 bases of the junction unmatched. The CDR3 has 15 amino acids.

The rearrangement uses TRBV4-1 and TRBJ2-1; D is ambiguous. Trimming stripped 0 bases from V and 2 bases from J, with 8 bases between. Germline V gene data show CDR1 as MGHRA and CDR2 as YSYEKL. CDR3 length equals 15 residues. CDR3 bases: TGCGCCAGCAGCCAAGAGGTTAGAACCTACAATGAGCAGTTCTTC. Amino acids: CASSQEVRTYNEQFF.

The chain couples TRBV2 to TRBJ2-7; TRBD2 matches 8 bases. This CDR3 has 15 amino acids. CDR1 and CDR2 from the germline V gene are SNHLY and FYNNEI. V lost 1 base to trimming and J lost 1 base; unmatched junction nucleotides: 3. The CDR3: CASSEERGGSYEQYF. The CDR3 DNA reads TGTGCCAGCAGTGAAGAACGGGGGGGATCCTACGAGCAGTACTTC. Drawing the rest from reference TRBV2 and TRBJ2-7, the complete variable domain is EPEVTQTPSHQVTQMGQEVILRCVPISNHLYFYWYRQILGQKVEFLVSFYNNEISEKSEIFDDQFSVERPDGSNFTLKIRSTKLEDSAMYFCASSEERGGSYEQYFGPGTRLTVT.

This rearrangement joins TRBV4-1 to TRBJ2-2; D gene uncertain. V lost 7 bases to trimming and J lost 2 bases, with 14 bases between them. Germline loops: CDR1 MGHRA, CDR2 YSYEKL. The CDR3 covers 15 residues. The CDR3 spells CASTPNSINTGELFF. The CDR3 DNA is TGCGCCAGCACCCCTAACAGCATCAACACCGGGGAGCTGTTTTTT.

The chain combines TRBV19 with TRBJ1-2; D unresolved. The germline V gene has CDR1 LNHDA and CDR2 SQIVND (reference sequence). The CDR3 totals 14 residues. Trimming took 5 bases from V and 3 from J, leaving 13 bases between them. The DNA of the CDR3 is TGTGCCAGTAGTTTGACACCCCGGTACTATGGCTACACCTTC. Translated: CASSLTPRYYGYTF.

The V gene is TRBV6-6, the J gene TRBJ1-1; D remains unclear. The V end lost 6 bases, the J end lost 6 bases, and 8 bases lay between the germline ends. CDR3 length equals 11 residues. Germline V lookup: CDR1 MNHNY, CDR2 SVGAGI (reference sequence). The CDR3 nucleotides are TGTGCCAGCAGCAAAACGGCTGAAGCTTTCTTT. Amino acids: CASSKTAEAFF.